This paragraph covers one T cell receptor beta chain sequence. The entry originates in a study of blood T cell repertoires in COVID-19. About the research overall: Both acute and convalescent COVID-19 samples were obtained from the United States, Italy and Spain.

Followed over time, Seattle patients had been enrolled while infection was active. How the authors handled the data: Estimation of nucleated cell counts relied on the amplification of reference gene primers. This table comes from immunoSEQ multiplex PCR, and its TCRdb copy is limited to in-frame clones, with some not included. V, J and clone size are those of that table, while D and trimming were read from the DNA. This repertoire shows roughly 62,000 clones, 65% to 85% found once; its top ten account for more than 8.5%. The length of the CDR3 is 16 residues. Germline V CDR1 and CDR2: SGHTA, FQGTGA. Deletions cut 4 bases from V and 0 bases from J, with 12 bases between.

Sequencing input: peripheral blood. This TCR was recovered from a man under 40 with COVID-19, enrolled during active disease. The chain employs TRBV7-3 and TRBJ2-2; a weak D match, TRBD2 (6 bases). CDR3 loop: CASSSIADTNTGELFF. The DNA for the CDR3 is TGTGCCAGCAGCTCTATAGCGGATACGAACACCGGGGAGCTGTTTTTT. Full variable domain (outside the CDR3, taken from reference TRBV7-3 and TRBJ2-2): GAGVSQTPSNKVTEKGKYVELRCDPISGHTALYWYRQSLGQGPEFLIYFQGTGAADDSGLPNDRFFAVRPEGSVSTLKIQRTERGDSAVYLCASSSIADTNTGELFFGEGSRLTVL.